In its sample, the clone carrying this T cell receptor (beta chain) was seen a few times. This entry comes from a study of blood T cell repertoires in COVID-19. Study details: Both acute and convalescent COVID-19 samples were obtained from the United States, Italy and Spain. The analysed material was cDNA or gDNA that came from T cells, B-cell-depleted T cells, or PBMCs.

TCRdb's copy holds only in-frame clones and misses some; the assay was immunoSEQ multiplex PCR. The sample lists roughly 81,000 clones, about four fifths occurring once. This CDR3 spans 12 amino acids. Per the germline V gene, CDR1 is SGHTA and CDR2 is FQGNSA. Trimming removed 4 bases at V and 11 bases at J, with 14 bases between. The sample consisted of peripheral blood. The clonotype comes from a man between 60 and 70 years old with acute or convalescent COVID-19. The genes are TRBV7-2 and TRBJ1-1; a possible D gene is TRBD1 (5 bases). As DNA, the CDR3 is TGTGCCAGCAGCTACAGGAACTCCTGGGCTTTCTTT. Its translation: CASSYRNSWAFF.